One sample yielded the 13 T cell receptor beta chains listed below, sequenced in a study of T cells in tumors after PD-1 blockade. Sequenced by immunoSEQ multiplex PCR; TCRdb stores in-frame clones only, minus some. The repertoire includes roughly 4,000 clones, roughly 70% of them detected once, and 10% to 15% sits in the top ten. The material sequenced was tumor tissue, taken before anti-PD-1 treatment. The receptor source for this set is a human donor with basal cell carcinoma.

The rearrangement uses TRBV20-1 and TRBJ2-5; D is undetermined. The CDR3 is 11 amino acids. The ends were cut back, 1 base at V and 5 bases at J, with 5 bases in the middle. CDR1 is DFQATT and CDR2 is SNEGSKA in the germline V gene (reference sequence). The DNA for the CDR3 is TGCAGTGCTAGAGTTGGGGAGACCCAGTACTTC. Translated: CSARVGETQYF.

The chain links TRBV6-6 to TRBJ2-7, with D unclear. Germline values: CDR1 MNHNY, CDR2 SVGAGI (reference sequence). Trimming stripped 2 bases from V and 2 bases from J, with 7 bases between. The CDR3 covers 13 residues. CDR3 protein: CASSYTNAYEQYF. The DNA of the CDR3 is TGTGCCAGCAGTTACACGAACGCCTACGAGCAGTACTTC.

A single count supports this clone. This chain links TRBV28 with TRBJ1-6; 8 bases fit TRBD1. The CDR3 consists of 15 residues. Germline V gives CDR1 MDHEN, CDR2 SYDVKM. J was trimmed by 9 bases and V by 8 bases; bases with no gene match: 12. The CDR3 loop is CASFGQGAGSSPLHF. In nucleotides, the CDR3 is TGTGCCAGCTTCGGTCAGGGGGCGGGAAGTTCACCCCTCCACTTT.

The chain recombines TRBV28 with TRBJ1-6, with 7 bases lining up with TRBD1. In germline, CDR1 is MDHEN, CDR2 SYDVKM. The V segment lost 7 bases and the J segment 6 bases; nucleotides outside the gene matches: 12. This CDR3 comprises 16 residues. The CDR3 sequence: CASKDRWTGGNSPLHF. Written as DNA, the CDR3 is TGTGCCAGCAAAGATCGCTGGACAGGAGGTAATTCACCCCTCCACTTT.

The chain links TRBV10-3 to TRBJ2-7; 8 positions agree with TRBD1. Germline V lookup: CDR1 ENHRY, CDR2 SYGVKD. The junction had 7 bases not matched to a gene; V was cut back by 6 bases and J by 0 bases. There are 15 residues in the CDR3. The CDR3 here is CAIRSEQGGSYEQYF. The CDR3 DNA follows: TGTGCCATCAGGTCGGAACAGGGGGGCTCCTACGAGCAGTACTTC.

The CDR3 nucleotides are TGTGCCAGCAGCCCCTGGGACTCCTACGAGCAGTACTTC. Protein: CASSPWDSYEQYF. The chain uses TRBV28 and TRBJ2-7, with no clear D. Germline CDR1 reads MDHEN; CDR2 reads SYDVKM. Trimming left V 6 bases short and J 0 bases short, with 9 bases between. CDR3 length equals 13 residues.

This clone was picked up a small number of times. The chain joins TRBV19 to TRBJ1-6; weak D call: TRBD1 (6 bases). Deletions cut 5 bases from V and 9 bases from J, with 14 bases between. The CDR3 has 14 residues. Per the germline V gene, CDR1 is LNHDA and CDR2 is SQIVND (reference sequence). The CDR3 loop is CASSSRTEGSPLHF. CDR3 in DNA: TGTGCCAGTAGTTCGAGGACAGAGGGTTCACCCCTCCACTTT.

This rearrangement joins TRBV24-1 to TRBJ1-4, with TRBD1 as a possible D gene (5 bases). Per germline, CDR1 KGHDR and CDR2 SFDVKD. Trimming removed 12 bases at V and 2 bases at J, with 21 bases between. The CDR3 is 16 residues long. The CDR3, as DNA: TGTGCCCTCGAAAGATTGCTAGGGACGACTAATGAAAAACTGTTTTTT. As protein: CALERLLGTTNEKLFF.

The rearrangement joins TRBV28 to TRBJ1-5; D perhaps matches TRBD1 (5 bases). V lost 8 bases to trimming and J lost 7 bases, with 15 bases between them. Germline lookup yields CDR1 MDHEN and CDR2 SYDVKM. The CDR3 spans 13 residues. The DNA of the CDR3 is TGTGCCAGCCTCCCGGGGGAGGGACAGCCCCAGCATTTT. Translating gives CASLPGEGQPQHF.

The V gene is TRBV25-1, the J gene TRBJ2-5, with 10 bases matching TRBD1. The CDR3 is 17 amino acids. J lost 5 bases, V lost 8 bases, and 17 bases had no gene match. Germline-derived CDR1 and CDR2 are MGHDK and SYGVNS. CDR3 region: CASAGTRQGALRETQYF. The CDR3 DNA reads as TGTGCCAGCGCTGGGACCCGACAGGGGGCGCTACGGGAGACCCAGTACTTC.

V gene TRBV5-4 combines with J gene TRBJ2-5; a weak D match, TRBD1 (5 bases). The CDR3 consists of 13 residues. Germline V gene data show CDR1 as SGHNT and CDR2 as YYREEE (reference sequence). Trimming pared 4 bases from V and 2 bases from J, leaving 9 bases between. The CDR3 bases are TGTGCCAGCAGCCCTGACAGACAAGAGACCCAGTACTTC. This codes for CASSPDRQETQYF.

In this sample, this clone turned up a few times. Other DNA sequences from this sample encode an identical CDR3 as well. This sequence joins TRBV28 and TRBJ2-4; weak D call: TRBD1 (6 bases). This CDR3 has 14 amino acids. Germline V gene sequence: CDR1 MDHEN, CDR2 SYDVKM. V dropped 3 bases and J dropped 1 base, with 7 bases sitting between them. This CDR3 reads CASSFQGAKNIQYF. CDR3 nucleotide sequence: TGTGCCAGCAGTTTTCAGGGGGCCAAAAACATTCAGTACTTC.

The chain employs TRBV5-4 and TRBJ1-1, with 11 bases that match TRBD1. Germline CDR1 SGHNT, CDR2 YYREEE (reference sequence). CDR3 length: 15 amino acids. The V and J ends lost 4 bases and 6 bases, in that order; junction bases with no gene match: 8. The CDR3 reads CASSVGQGGLAEAFF. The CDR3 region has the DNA TGTGCCAGCAGCGTGGGACAGGGGGGACTCGCTGAAGCTTTCTTT. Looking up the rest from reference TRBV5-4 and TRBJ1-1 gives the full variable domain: ETGVTQSPTHLIKTRGQQVTLRCSSQSGHNTVSWYQQALGQGPQFIFQYYREEENGRGNFPPRFSGLQFPNYSSELNVNALELDDSALYLCASSVGQGGLAEAFFGQGTRLTVV.